Listed below are T cell receptor beta chains from one sample, sequenced in a study of cytomegalovirus exposure and HLA in healthy donors. TCRdb's table, derived via immunoSEQ multiplex PCR, lists solely in-frame clones and lacks some. The repertoire consists of about 200,000 clones, with 82% occurring once and the leading ten covering 6.5%. The sample consisted of PBMCs. Every receptor here comes from a woman in her fifties or sixties in good health and CMV-seropositive. The CDR3 runs from the conserved cysteine through the conserved F or W. Each record gives: J gene, V gene, CDR3 length, D gene, CDR3 protein. D genes are given only for firm matches.

TRBJ2-7,TRBV6-8,18,TRBD1,CASSVTGTDYLLSYEQYF
TRBJ2-1,TRBV28,12,NA,CASSDTANEQFF
TRBJ2-1,TRBV27,15,TRBD2,CASTLSGSMYNEQFF
TRBJ1-1,TRBV20-1,11,TRBD1,CSARDRGGAFF
TRBJ1-2,TRBV4-1,16,TRBD1,CASSQGSLGQGNGYTF
TRBJ1-5,TRBV5-5,14,TRBD1,CASADRGNSQPQHF
TRBJ1-1,TRBV7-3,13,NA,CASSFTFNTEAFF
TRBJ2-3,TRBV5-4,19,TRBD2,CASSLEASGGPASTDTQYF
TRBJ1-4,TRBV30,15,TRBD1,CAWSVWGTGTEKLFF
TRBJ2-7,TRBV5-4,16,TRBD1,CASSSRFAGGLGEQYF
TRBJ2-2,TRBV28,15,NA,CASSQQFGRVGELFF
TRBJ1-4,TRBV28,16,NA,CASSLAKRGYNEKLFF
TRBJ2-2,TRBV2,15,NA,CASTSSETNTGELFF
TRBJ2-5,TRBV7-6,14,NA,CASSSYGDGRAQYF
TRBJ2-3,TRBV28,15,NA,CASSLGGGYTDTQYF
TRBJ1-3,TRBV10-3,13,NA,CATRGASGNTIYF
TRBJ2-7,TRBV6-5,15,NA,CASRSQGLGAYEQYF
TRBJ2-6,TRBV6-5,13,NA,CAIEYSGANGLTF
TRBJ2-5,TRBV27,17,NA,CASSLSTGYPSQETQYF
TRBJ2-1,TRBV9,16,TRBD2,CASSPPGLAGGHEQFF
TRBJ2-7,TRBV19,15,TRBD2,CASTVGLADPYEQYF
TRBJ2-7,TRBV28,14,TRBD1,CASSPWDSDYEQYF
TRBJ2-1,TRBV13,14,TRBD1,CASTYRGTYNEQFF
TRBJ2-5,TRBV11-3,14,NA,CASSHTGVGETQYF
NA,TRBV28,16,TRBD2,CASSGLAGGISYEQYF
TRBJ1-1,TRBV28,17,NA,CASSSYRASWMNTEAFF
TRBJ1-1,TRBV7-2,15,TRBD1,CASSLATGANTEAFF
TRBJ2-3,TRBV19,12,NA,CASSIVSDTQYF
TRBJ1-1,TRBV5-1,13,NA,CASSLRAGNVAFF
TRBJ2-5,TRBV5-1,17,TRBD2,CASSPGLAFSTQETQYF
TRBJ2-3,TRBV6-5,15,TRBD1,CASRTSGGWTDTQYF
TRBJ1-2,TRBV19,20,TRBD1,CASSKSPHGTGIPANYGYTF
TRBJ2-1,TRBV5-4,13,NA,CASRPSSYNEQFF
TRBJ2-7,TRBV6-6,16,TRBD2,CASSYGPGGNSYEQYF
TRBJ2-3,TRBV7-7,17,TRBD1,CASSAQDRRAVADTQYF
TRBJ2-3,TRBV5-1,16,TRBD2,CASSLAGTSGTDTQYF
TRBJ2-1,TRBV15,17,TRBD2,CATSRGLSGGSYNEQFF
TRBJ2-1,TRBV7-2,13,NA,CASSFGLSETRLF
TRBJ1-5,TRBV2,11,NA,CASSQDQPQHF
TRBJ1-2,TRBV11-2,18,NA,CASSLGGGRRRSNYGYTF
TRBJ2-7,TRBV28,15,NA,CASSSWGQDSYEQYF
TRBJ2-2,TRBV19,14,TRBD2,CASSWREGPGELFF
TRBJ1-2,TRBV6-5,14,NA,CASSRPGAGYGYTF
TRBJ1-1,TRBV7-2,13,TRBD1,CASSFYRGTEAFF
TRBJ2-2,TRBV7-9,17,NA,CASSLWGGSQNTGELFF
TRBJ1-2,TRBV7-9,13,TRBD1,CASSLEGAVGYTF
TRBJ2-7,TRBV6-5,15,NA,CASRHNRASSYEQYF
TRBJ2-1,TRBV5-1,18,NA,CASSTLPPGLSSYNEQFF
TRBJ2-3,TRBV5-1,15,TRBD2,CASSLDAGGTDTQYF